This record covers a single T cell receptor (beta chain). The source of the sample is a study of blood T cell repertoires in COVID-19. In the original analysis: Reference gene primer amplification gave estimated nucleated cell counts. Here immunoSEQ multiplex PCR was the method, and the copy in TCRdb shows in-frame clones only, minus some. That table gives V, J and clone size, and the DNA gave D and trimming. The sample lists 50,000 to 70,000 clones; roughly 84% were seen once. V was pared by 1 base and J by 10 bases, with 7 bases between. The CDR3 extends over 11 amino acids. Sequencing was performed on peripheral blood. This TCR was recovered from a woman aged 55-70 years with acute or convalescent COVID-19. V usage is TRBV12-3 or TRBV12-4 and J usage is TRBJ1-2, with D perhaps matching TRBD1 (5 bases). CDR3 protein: CASSLEGFYTF. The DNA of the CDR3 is TGTGCCAGCAGTTTAGAGGGGTTCTACACCTTC.